This entry describes one T cell receptor beta chain. Its antigen remains unidentified. PCR used 60 Vbeta primers and 13 Jbeta primers. This table comes from immunoSEQ multiplex PCR, and its TCRdb copy is limited to in-frame clones, with some not included. The top ten clones hold 2% to 3% of a sample with some 200,000 clones, around 84% of them seen once. The sample is drawn from a study of cytomegalovirus exposure and HLA in healthy donors. General study results and limits: In a later analysis, specific HLA alleles were associated with 16,000 or so TCR beta sequences at a 0.05 false discovery rate. Sequence variants that were highly shared formed a cluster that was likely a sequencing artifact.

The germline CDR1 and CDR2 sequences are MDHEN and SYDVKM. This CDR3 has 14 amino acids. Trimming stripped 5 bases from V and 5 bases from J, with 15 bases between. This rearrangement joins TRBV28 to TRBJ1-1, with TRBD1 as a possible D gene (6 bases). Sequences were obtained from PBMCs. The clonotype comes from a woman between 45 and 65 years old in good health and CMV-seropositive. The CDR3 region has the DNA TGTGCCAGCAGTCTAACAGGGATCGGGACTGAAGCTTTCTTT. It specifies CASSLTGIGTEAFF.